This TCR beta chain comes out of a study of blood T cell repertoires in COVID-19. Study overall: Samples representing acute and convalescent COVID-19 were sourced from the United States, Italy and Spain. Sources were T cells, B-cell-depleted T cells, or PBMCs; the material itself was cDNA or gDNA.

The CDR3 has 15 residues. CDR1 is MNHEY, CDR2 SMNVEV, per germline (reference sequence). With 3 bases clipped from V and 3 bases from J, the junction kept 4 bases outside the gene matches. In the original workflow: Nucleated cell number was recorded as an estimate derived from reference gene primer amplification. Produced via immunoSEQ multiplex PCR; TCRdb's table is partial and in-frame only. Clone size and V and J calls were adopted from that table, with D and trimming inferred from the DNA. The sample shows tens of thousands of clones, roughly 80% of them seen only once. The sample taken for sequencing was peripheral blood. The V call is TRBV27, the J call TRBJ2-7; 11 bases align to TRBD2. The TCR sequence derives from a human donor in a cohort sampled during active COVID-19. CDR3 amino acids: CASSFSGTSGYEQYF. The CDR3 DNA reads as TGTGCCAGCAGTTTCTCCGGGACTAGCGGCTACGAGCAGTACTTC.